This paragraph reports one T cell receptor beta chain. Its specificity is unknown. Germline V CDR1 and CDR2: SGHTA, FQGNSA. V gave up 1 base and J gave up 3 bases; unmatched junction bases: 5. This CDR3 has 17 residues. The entry originates in a study of OX40 agonist ivuxolimab in advanced cancers. At the level of the study: Patients received the agonistic anti-OX40 (CD134) antibody ivuxolimab.

Using immunoSEQ multiplex PCR, the repertoire was profiled, and TCRdb retains in-frame clones only, with some absent. The repertoire has about 120,000 clones, around 87% of them found once; the top ten carry about 0.55%. Whole-study findings and limits: A proportion of nonresponders additionally exhibited low normalized T-cell clonal expansion.

The TCR was taken from an adult with an advanced solid tumor such as melanoma, head and neck, liver or kidney cancer. This chain links TRBV7-2 with TRBJ2-3; 12 bases match TRBD2. The sample in question was CD4+ or CD8+ T cells sorted from blood, obtained in a trial of the OX40 agonist ivuxolimab. The CDR3: CASSLGLTSGGTDTQYF. DNA of the CDR3: TGTGCCAGCAGCTTAGGACTCACTAGCGGGGGGACAGATACGCAGTATTTT.